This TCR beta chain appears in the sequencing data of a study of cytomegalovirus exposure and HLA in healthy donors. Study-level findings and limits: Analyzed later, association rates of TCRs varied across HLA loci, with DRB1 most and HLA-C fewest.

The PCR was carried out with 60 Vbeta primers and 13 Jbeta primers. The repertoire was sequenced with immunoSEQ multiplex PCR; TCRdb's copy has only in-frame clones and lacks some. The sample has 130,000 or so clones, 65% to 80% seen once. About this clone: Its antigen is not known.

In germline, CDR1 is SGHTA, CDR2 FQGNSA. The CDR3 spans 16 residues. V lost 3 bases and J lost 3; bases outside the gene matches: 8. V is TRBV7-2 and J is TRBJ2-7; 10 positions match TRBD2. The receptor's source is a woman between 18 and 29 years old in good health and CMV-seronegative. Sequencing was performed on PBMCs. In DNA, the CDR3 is TGTGCCAGCAGCTTCGAAGCGGGAGGGATTAGCTACGAGCAGTACTTC. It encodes CASSFEAGGISYEQYF.